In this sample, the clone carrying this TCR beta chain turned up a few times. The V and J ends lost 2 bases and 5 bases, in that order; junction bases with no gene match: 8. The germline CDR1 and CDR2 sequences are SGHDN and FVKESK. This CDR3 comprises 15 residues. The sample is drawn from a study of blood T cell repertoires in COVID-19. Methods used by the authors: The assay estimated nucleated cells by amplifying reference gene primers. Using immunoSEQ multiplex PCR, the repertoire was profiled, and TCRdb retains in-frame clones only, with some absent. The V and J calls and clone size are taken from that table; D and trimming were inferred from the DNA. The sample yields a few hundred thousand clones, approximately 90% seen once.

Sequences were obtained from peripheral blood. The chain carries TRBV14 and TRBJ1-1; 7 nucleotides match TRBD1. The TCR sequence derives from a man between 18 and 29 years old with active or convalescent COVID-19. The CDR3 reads CASSQFQTGRTEAFF. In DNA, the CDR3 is TGTGCCAGCAGCCAATTTCAGACAGGGCGAACTGAAGCTTTCTTT.